This T cell receptor beta chain was identified during a study of control samples from healthy donors and cancer patients (TCRdb year 2020). About this clone: Its target antigen remains unknown. Base qualities are not recorded, but no much larger clone differs from it by a single base.

The library was made by the immunoSEQ multiplex PCR assay. Imported from immuneACCESS, the table was reduced by TCRdb to in-frame sequences with V and J called. These copies leave out some clones; in studies compared against another copy, an unresolved V gene accounts for under half, and the cause of the remainder is not known. The sample records about 120,000 clones, around 92% of which are singletons. The ten largest clones take up roughly 2.1% of the sample. V is trimmed back by 4 bases and J by 0 bases, and the junction contains 6 bases that no gene match accounts for. The CDR3 covers 15 residues, taking in both the cysteine and the phenylalanine. Just the 45-base CDR3 DNA is kept, in frame starting at base 1. Taken from the germline V gene (reference sequence), the CDR1 and CDR2 loops are LNHDA and SQIVND.

The specimen was blood. The TCR originated in a woman aged 50 to 65 in good health. The V and J genes are TRBV19 and TRBJ2-7, with TRBD1 matching 7 junction bases. The DNA is as follows: TGTGCCAGTAGTACCAAGACAGGGATCTCCTACGAGCAGTACTTC. Translated, it gives CASSTKTGISYEQYF.